This T cell receptor beta chain emerged from a study of T cell repertoires in cytomegalovirus infection. Study details: CMV infection and matching HLA type were both indicated by public TCR beta signatures.

A remark on this clonotype: Its specificity is not known.

This CDR3 has 15 amino acids. Between the trimmed V and J ends, which lost 5 bases and 1 base, there was a span of 12 bases. The germline V gene has CDR1 MNHNS and CDR2 SASEGT. TCRdb re-analysed the reads in MiXCR, keeping a single row per CDR3 protein. The sample has approximately 350,000 distinct CDR3 sequences, around a third seen once. The chain combines TRBV6-1 with TRBJ1-5, with D possibly matching TRBD1 (6 bases). This TCR was recovered from a human donor in good health (CMV status not recorded). Some clones in this sample may be carry-over from other donors' samples. Material: cultured PBMCs, obtained from culture after CMV antigen stimulation. The CDR3 spells CASSTQGLSNQPQHF. CDR3 nucleotides: TGTGCCAGCAGTACTCAGGGGCTAAGCAATCAGCCCCAGCATTTT.